The rows below give T cell receptor beta chains drawn from one sample of a study of Ad26.COV2.S vaccination and SARS-CoV-2 variants. Only in-frame clones appear in the TCRdb table, and some are missing; sequencing was by immunoSEQ multiplex PCR. Among about 280,000 clones listed, 70% to 90% were seen once. The sample in question was peripheral blood, obtained in a trial of Ad26.COV2.S vaccine versus placebo. The receptors stem from a person aged 18-60 years who received the Ad26.COV2.S COVID-19 vaccine or a placebo. Each CDR3 is given without its conserved first and last residue. The D gene is left open where the match is weak. Clone size is stated in some rows and not others, as once, few, many or a class when expanded.

>TRBV7-2|NA|NA|TRBJ2-2
ASSLGFNTGELF
>TRBV6-5|NA|NA|TRBJ1-2
ASRQDLEDGYT
>TRBV5-4|NA|TRBD1|TRBJ2-3
ASSRSQGADTQY
>TRBV21-1|NA|NA|TRBJ1-2
ASSLTGCSYT
>TRBV5-4|NA|NA|TRBJ2-7
ASSLVGPSYEQY
>TRBV6-2/TRBV6-3|NA|TRBD1|TRBJ2-2
ASSPRDRGDTGELF
>TRBV19|few|NA|TRBJ1-2
ASSIRTGGNYGYT
>TRBV6-2/TRBV6-3|NA|NA|TRBJ2-2
ASSYLGPRTGELF
>TRBV15|NA|NA|TRBJ2-1
ATSRGLAGNEQF
>TRBV12-3/TRBV12-4|NA|TRBD1|TRBJ1-2
ASSLKGGSSYT
>TRBV25-1|NA|NA|TRBJ1-1
ASKGAEAF
>TRBV24-1|NA|NA|TRBJ2-2
ATQQGANTGELF
>TRBV19|NA|NA|TRBJ2-5
ASTPVRGALETQY
>TRBV5-5|once|NA|TRBJ2-7
ASSSGVRVLYEQY
>TRBV5-4|NA|TRBD2|TRBJ2-7
ASSLGTSGVSYEQY
>TRBV29-1|NA|NA|TRBJ1-4
SAPDRMREKLF
>TRBV6-5|NA|TRBD1|TRBJ2-3
ASSKGAGTDTQY
>TRBV27|NA|NA|TRBJ1-2
ASSRQVSDYGYT
>TRBV3-1/TRBV3-2|NA|NA|TRBJ1-1
ASSPMISANTEAF
>TRBV15|NA|TRBD2|TRBJ2-3
ATSRRTSGGGKDTQY
>TRBV27|NA|NA|TRBJ2-5
ASRSFQETQY
>TRBV23-1|NA|NA|TRBJ2-7
ASSRGRWYEQY
>TRBV4-1|NA|TRBD1|TRBJ1-4
ASSQTGTGGEKLF
>TRBV7-6|NA|TRBD2|TRBJ2-1
ASSYFSTDLAGAYNEQF
>TRBV18|NA|NA|TRBJ2-7
ASSPVGDEQY
>TRBV4-2|NA|NA|TRBJ2-2
ASSQEFSNTGELF
>TRBV7-4|once|NA|TRBJ1-5
ASSLEGADQPQH
>TRBV4-1|NA|TRBD1|TRBJ1-4
ASSRGQGIEKLF
>TRBV12-3/TRBV12-4|NA|NA|TRBJ1-6
ASSPYNSPLH
>TRBV10-3|NA|NA|TRBJ1-5
AISELESQPQH
>TRBV7-9|NA|TRBD1|TRBJ2-3
ASSKGQGGTDTQY
>TRBV2|NA|TRBD1|TRBJ2-7
ASTPGTGTSREQY
>TRBV11-2|once|NA|TRBJ1-6
ASSLRLSSQGSPLH
>TRBV5-1|NA|NA|TRBJ1-1
ASSIGDGNTEAF
>TRBV2|NA|NA|TRBJ2-5
ASSVGGEETQY
>TRBV7-3|NA|NA|TRBJ1-1
ASSSFHGSEAF
>TRBV7-7|NA|NA|TRBJ1-1
ASSPGTNTEAF
>TRBV20-1|NA|NA|TRBJ1-1
SASLGHMNTEAF
>TRBV5-8|NA|NA|TRBJ2-4
ASSLLEG
>TRBV2|NA|TRBD1|TRBJ2-7
ASSVGQRNEQY
>TRBV2|NA|NA|TRBJ2-4
ASSEGLAKNIQY
>TRBV7-2|NA|TRBD1|TRBJ2-5
ASSWGQAETQY
>TRBV29-1|NA|NA|TRBJ2-7
SAGAGQINEQY
>TRBV6-5|NA|TRBD1|TRBJ2-1
ASRTGSRDEQF
>TRBV11-2|NA|NA|TRBJ1-2
ASSSIRGSGNNYGYT
>TRBV27|NA|TRBD2|TRBJ2-7
ASSFSSGASYEQY
>TRBV2|NA|NA|TRBJ2-3
ASSGRLVGTDTQY
>TRBV2|NA|TRBD2|TRBJ2-7
ASRDETSGSPYEQY
>TRBV5-4|NA|TRBD2|TRBJ2-7
ASSFSSGARGEQY
>TRBV7-2|once|NA|TRBJ2-1
ASSLLWGEQF
>TRBV5-4|few|TRBD1|TRBJ1-2
ASSLRTGSNYGYT
>TRBV24-1|once|NA|TRBJ2-1
ATSDLSRDGQF
>TRBV4-2|NA|NA|TRBJ2-4
ASSRGAENIQY